This T cell receptor (beta chain) was captured by sequencing in a study of blood T cell repertoires in COVID-19. Overall study context: Donors in the United States, Italy and Spain gave samples during acute or convalescent COVID-19. From T cells, B-cell-depleted T cells, or PBMCs came the material, which was cDNA or gDNA.

This clone was recorded only once. The junction does not match germline at one end; this may be a read error. Per the authors' pipeline: Quantification of nucleated cells was approximated via reference gene primer amplification. The data were produced by immunoSEQ multiplex PCR, yet TCRdb's version contains in-frame clones alone and is incomplete. Clone size and V and J calls were adopted from that table, with D and trimming inferred from the DNA. The table includes some 490,000 clones, 70% to 90% detected once. Germline loops: CDR1 SSHAT, CDR2 FNYEAQ (reference sequence). This CDR3 is 16 amino acids long.

The rearrangement links TRBV7-7 to TRBJ2-2; 12 nucleotides align to TRBD2. The specimen sequenced was peripheral blood. The TCR comes from a human donor in a cohort sampled during active COVID-19. The CDR3 nucleotides are TGTGCTAGCAGCCCGACTAGCGGGAGCAGTACCGGGGAGCTGTTTTTT. The encoded protein is CASSPTSGSSTGELFF.